This T cell receptor beta chain stems from a study of radiotherapy plus CTLA-4 blockade in lung cancer. This CDR3 contains 13 residues. Between the trimmed V and J ends, which lost 5 bases and 6 bases, there was a span of 8 bases. CDR1 is SNHLY and CDR2 is FYNNEI in the germline V gene. Note on this clone: Its target is unknown.

General study results and limits: Early blood T cell clone dynamics, with interferon-beta, were reported to best predict response.

The table came from immunoSEQ multiplex PCR; TCRdb's copy has only in-frame clones and leaves some out. The sample shows tens of thousands of clones, around 85% of them seen only once. The gene calls are TRBV2 and TRBJ1-6, with D possibly TRBD1 on 6 matching bases. The sequencing used peripheral blood, collected from a patient treated with radiotherapy plus ipilimumab. This TCR derives from a human donor with non-small cell lung cancer who had a partial response to radiotherapy plus ipilimumab. The CDR3 nucleotides are TGTGCCAGCAGTCCGGACAGTAATTCACCCCTCCACTTT. Translating gives CASSPDSNSPLHF.